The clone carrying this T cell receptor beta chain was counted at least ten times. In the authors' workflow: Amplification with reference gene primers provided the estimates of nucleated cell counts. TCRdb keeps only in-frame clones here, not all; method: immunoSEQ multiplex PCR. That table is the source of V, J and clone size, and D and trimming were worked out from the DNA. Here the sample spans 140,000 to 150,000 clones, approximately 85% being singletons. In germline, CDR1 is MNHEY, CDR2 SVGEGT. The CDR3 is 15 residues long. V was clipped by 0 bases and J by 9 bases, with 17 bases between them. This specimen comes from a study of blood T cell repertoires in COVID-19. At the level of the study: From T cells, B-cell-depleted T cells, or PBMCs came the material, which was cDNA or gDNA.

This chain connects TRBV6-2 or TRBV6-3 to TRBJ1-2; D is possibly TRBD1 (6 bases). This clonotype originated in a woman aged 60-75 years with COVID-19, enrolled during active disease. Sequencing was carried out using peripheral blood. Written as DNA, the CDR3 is TGTGCCAGCAGTTACTCTACCAGGGGTATCGGGAGCTACACCTTC. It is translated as CASSYSTRGIGSYTF.